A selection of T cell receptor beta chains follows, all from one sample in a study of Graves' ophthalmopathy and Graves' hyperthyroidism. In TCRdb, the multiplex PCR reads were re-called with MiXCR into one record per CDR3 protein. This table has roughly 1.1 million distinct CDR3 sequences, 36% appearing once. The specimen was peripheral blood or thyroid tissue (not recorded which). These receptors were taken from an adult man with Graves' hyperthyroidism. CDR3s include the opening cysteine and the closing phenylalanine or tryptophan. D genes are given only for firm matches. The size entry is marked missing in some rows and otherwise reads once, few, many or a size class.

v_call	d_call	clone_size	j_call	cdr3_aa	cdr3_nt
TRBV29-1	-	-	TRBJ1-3	CSAWTAGSGNTIYF	TGCAGCGCCTGGACAGCCGGCTCTGGAAACACCATATATTTT
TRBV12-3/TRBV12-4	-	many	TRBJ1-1	CASSLWDISEAFF	TGTGCCAGCAGTTTATGGGACATTAGTGAAGCTTTCTTT
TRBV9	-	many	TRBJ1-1	CASGETGENTEAFF	TGTGCCAGCGGAGAGACAGGAGAAAACACTGAAGCTTTCTTT
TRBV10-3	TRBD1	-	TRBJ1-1	CAISGGTGDTEAFF	TGTGCCATCAGTGGGGGGACAGGGGACACTGAAGCTTTCTTT
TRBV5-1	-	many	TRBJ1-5	CASRLTENQPQHF	TGCGCCAGCCGTCTCACGGAGAATCAGCCCCAGCATTTT
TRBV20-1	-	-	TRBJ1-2	CSAMGRDGYTF	TGCAGTGCCATGGGCCGGGATGGCTACACCTTC
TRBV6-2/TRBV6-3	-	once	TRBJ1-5	CASSAAGGDLHQPQHF	TGTGCCAGCAGTGCAGCCGGCGGAGATCTACATCAGCCCCAGCATTTT
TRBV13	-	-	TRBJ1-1	CASSLGWANLDTEAFF	TGTGCCAGCAGCTTGGGTTGGGCCAACCTGGACACTGAAGCTTTCTTT
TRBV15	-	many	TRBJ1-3	CATSRDGNTIYF	TGTGCCACCAGCAGAGATGGAAACACCATATATTTT
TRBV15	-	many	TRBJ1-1	CATSREANTEAFF	TGTGCCACCAGCAGGGAAGCGAACACTGAAGCTTTCTTT
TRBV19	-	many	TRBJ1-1	CASSVMTANTEAFF	TGTGCCAGTAGCGTTATGACAGCGAACACTGAAGCTTTCTTT
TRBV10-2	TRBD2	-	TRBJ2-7	CASSRPSGSGRAAEQYF	TGCGCCAGCAGCCGACCCTCGGGAAGCGGGAGGGCGGCCGAGCAGTACTTC
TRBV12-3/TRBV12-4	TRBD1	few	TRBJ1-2	CASSGGQFYGYTF	TGTGCCAGCAGTGGGGGACAGTTCTATGGCTACACCTTC
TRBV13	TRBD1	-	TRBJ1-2	CASSARDRGYYGYTF	TGCGCCAGCAGCGCCCGGGACAGGGGGTACTATGGCTACACCTTC
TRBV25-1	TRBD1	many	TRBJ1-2	CASSEETGAKRGYTF	TGTGCCAGCAGTGAGGAGACAGGGGCGAAAAGGGGCTACACCTTC
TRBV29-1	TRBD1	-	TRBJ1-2	CSLRRDRRYGYTF	TGCAGCTTAAGGCGGGACAGGCGGTATGGCTACACCTTC
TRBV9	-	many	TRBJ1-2	CASSVVPQPGRATGGGYTF	TGTGCCAGCAGCGTAGTCCCCCAACCTGGACGGGCGACAGGTGGTGGCTACACCTTC
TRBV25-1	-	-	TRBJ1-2	CASSSPDQFYGYTF	TGTGCCAGCAGTTCACCGGACCAATTCTATGGCTACACCTTC
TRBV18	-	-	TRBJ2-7	CASSPPTGREQYF	TGTGCCAGCTCACCACCCACAGGGCGCGAGCAGTACTTC
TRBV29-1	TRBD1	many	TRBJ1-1	CSVEASTGGSPGEAFF	TGCAGCGTTGAAGCATCGACAGGGGGGTCGCCGGGTGAAGCTTTCTTT
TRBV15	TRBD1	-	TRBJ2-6	CATSKPQGVSGANVLTF	TGTGCCACCAGCAAACCTCAGGGGGTAAGTGGGGCCAACGTCCTGACTTTC
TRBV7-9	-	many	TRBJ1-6	CASSLDGDNSPLHF	TGTGCCAGCAGCTTGGACGGAGATAATTCACCCCTCCACTTT
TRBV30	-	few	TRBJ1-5	CAWSVGGNSNQPQHF	TGTGCCTGGAGTGTAGGGGGGAATAGCAATCAGCCCCAGCATTTT
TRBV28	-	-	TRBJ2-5	CASSTTLISPGHRFYEREYF	TGTGCCAGCAGCACAACATTGATTTCACCGGGACACAGATTCTACGAGAGGGAGTACTTC
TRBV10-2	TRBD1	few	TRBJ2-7	CASRLQGAREQYF	TGTGCCAGCAGACTACAGGGGGCGAGGGAGCAGTACTTC
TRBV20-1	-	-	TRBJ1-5	CSASGGREEQPQHF	TGCAGTGCATCTGGGGGGAGGGAAGAACAGCCCCAGCATTTT
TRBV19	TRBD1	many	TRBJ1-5	CASTGTGNQPQHF	TGTGCCAGTACCGGGACAGGGAATCAGCCCCAGCATTTT
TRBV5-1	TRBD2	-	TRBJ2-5	CASSLTSGGSQETQYF	TGCGCCAGCAGCCTGACTAGCGGGGGCTCTCAAGAGACCCAGTACTTC
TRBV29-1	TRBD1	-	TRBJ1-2	CSVETGPHSDTF	TGCAGCGTTGAGACAGGGCCCCATTCAGACACCTTC
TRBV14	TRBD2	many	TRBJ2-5	CASSQSEAGAFRETQYF	TGTGCCAGCAGCCAATCTGAAGCGGGAGCTTTTCGGGAGACCCAGTACTTC
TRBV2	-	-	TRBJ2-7	CASSPLPGLAYEQYF	TGTGCCAGCTCACCGTTACCGGGTCTGGCCTACGAGCAGTACTTC
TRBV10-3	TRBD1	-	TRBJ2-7	CAILQGAEEQYF	TGTGCCATCTTACAGGGGGCCGAGGAGCAGTACTTC
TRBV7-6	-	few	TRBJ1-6	CASSSDIYNSPLHF	TGTGCCAGCAGCTCGGACATCTATAATTCACCCCTCCACTTT
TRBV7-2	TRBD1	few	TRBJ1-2	CASSPRRGQGGGYTF	TGTGCCAGCAGCCCTCGCCGGGGACAGGGGGGCGGCTACACCTTC
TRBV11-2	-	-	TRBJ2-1	CASSFGVSYEQFF	TGTGCCAGCAGTTTCGGGGTCTCCTACGAGCAGTTCTTC
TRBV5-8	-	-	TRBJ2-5	CASSSRTVQETQYF	TGTGCCAGCAGCTCTAGGACTGTCCAAGAGACCCAGTACTTC
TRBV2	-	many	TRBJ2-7	CASSQTYRAYEQYF	TGTGCCAGCAGTCAAACTTATAGGGCCTACGAGCAGTACTTC
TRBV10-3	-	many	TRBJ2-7	CAIRSGLSYEQYF	TGTGCCATCAGGAGCGGTCTCTCCTACGAGCAGTACTTC
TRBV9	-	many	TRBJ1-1	CASSVAETPNTEAFF	TGTGCCAGCAGCGTAGCCGAGACACCGAACACTGAAGCTTTCTTT
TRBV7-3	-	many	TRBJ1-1	CASSLHGTNTEAFF	TGTGCCAGCAGCTTACACGGGACTAACACTGAAGCTTTCTTT
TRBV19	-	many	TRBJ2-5	CASSRRQGTQETQYF	TGTGCCAGTAGTAGGCGTCAGGGGACCCAAGAGACCCAGTACTTC
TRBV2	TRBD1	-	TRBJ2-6	CASSEGTGSGANVLTF	TGTGCCAGCAGTGAAGGGACAGGCTCTGGGGCCAACGTCCTGACTTTC
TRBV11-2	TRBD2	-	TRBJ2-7	CASSLITVAGASYEQYF	TGTGCCAGCAGTTTAATTACGGTAGCGGGAGCAAGTTACGAGCAGTACTTC
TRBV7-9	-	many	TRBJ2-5	CASGTNMGQAGETQYF	TGTGCCAGCGGAACGAATATGGGGCAGGCCGGAGAGACCCAGTACTTC
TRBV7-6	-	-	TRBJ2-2	CASSLEFGGSTGELFF	TGTGCCAGCAGCTTAGAGTTCGGGGGATCCACCGGGGAGCTGTTTTTT
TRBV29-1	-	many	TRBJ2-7	CSVSLSSYEQYF	TGCAGCGTTAGTTTAAGCTCCTACGAGCAGTACTTC
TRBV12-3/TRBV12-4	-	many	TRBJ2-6	CASSPEPSGANVLTF	TGTGCCAGCAGTCCCGAACCCTCTGGGGCCAACGTCCTGACTTTC
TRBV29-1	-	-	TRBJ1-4	CSVGLAGVGEKLFF	TGCAGCGTTGGGTTAGCGGGGGTCGGTGAAAAACTGTTTTTT
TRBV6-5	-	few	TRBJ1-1	CASSLAPGRLRNTEAFF	TGTGCCAGCAGTTTGGCCCCGGGCAGACTAAGGAACACTGAAGCTTTCTTT
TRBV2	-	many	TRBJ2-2	CASITLLGGTGELFF	TGTGCCAGCATCACACTCCTTGGGGGGACCGGGGAGCTGTTTTTT
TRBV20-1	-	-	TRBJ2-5	CSARVPSETQYF	TGCAGTGCTAGAGTCCCTAGCGAGACCCAGTACTTC
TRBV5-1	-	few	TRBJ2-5	CASSLVVGAETQYF	TGCGCCAGCAGCTTGGTAGTGGGAGCAGAGACCCAGTACTTC
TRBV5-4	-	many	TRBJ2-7	CASSSQTSLTEQYF	TGTGCCAGCAGCTCTCAGACTAGTCTTACCGAGCAGTACTTC
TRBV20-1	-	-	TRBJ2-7	CSARPQGLYEQYF	TGCAGTGCCCGCCCCCAGGGACTCTACGAGCAGTACTTC
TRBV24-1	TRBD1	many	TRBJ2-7	CATSDTRQGLSYEQYF	TGTGCCACCAGTGATACCCGACAGGGGTTGTCCTACGAGCAGTACTTC
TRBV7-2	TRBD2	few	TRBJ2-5	CASTPDRGGETQYF	TGTGCCAGCACTCCTGACCGGGGGGGGGAGACCCAGTACTTC
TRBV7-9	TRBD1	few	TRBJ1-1	CASSQDRYTGGTEAFF	TGCGCCAGCAGCCAAGATCGTTATACAGGGGGCACTGAAGCTTTCTTT
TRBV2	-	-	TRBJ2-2	CTSSGGRRNTGELFF	TGTACCAGCAGTGGCGGACGGCGAAACACCGGGGAGCTGTTTTTT
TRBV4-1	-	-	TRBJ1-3	CASSQVNGNTIYF	TGCGCCAGCAGCCAAGTAAATGGAAACACCATATATTTT
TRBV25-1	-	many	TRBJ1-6	CASSGRYNSPLHF	TGTGCCAGCAGTGGCAGATATAATTCACCCCTCCACTTT